This TCR beta chain originates from a study of control samples from healthy donors and cancer patients. This clone appeared a single time. The germline gives CDR1 KGHDR, CDR2 SFDVKD. The CDR3 length is 15 residues. Trimming removed 7 bases from V and 10 bases from J, with 22 bases in between. This table comes from immunoSEQ multiplex PCR, and its TCRdb copy is limited to in-frame clones, with some not included. The repertoire includes about 270,000 clones, over 70% of them detected once, and about an eighth sits in the top ten. The source is a woman in her fifties or sixties with lung cancer. Sequencing was performed on PBMCs. The chain uses TRBV24-1 and TRBJ2-1; tentatively, D is TRBD1 or TRBD2 (5 bases each). Here the CDR3 reads CATSIGGPPGGEQFF. In DNA, the CDR3 is TGTGCCACCAGCATTGGGGGACCGCCGGGTGGGGAGCAGTTCTTC.